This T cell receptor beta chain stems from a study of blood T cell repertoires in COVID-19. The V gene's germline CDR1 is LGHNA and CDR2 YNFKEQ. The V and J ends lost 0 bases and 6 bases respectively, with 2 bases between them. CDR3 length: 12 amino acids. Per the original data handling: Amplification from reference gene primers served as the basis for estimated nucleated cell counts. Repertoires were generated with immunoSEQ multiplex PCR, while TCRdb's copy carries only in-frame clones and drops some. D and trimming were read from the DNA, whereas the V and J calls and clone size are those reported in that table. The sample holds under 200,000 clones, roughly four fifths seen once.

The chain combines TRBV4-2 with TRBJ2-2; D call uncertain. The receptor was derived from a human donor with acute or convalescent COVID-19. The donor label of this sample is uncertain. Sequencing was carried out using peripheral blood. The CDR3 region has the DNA TGTGCCAGCAGCCAAGACTCCGGGGAGCTGTTTTTT. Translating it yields CASSQDSGELFF.